This T cell receptor (beta chain) derives from a study of shared clonotypes between healthy human individuals. As for the study in general: The plates for each donor numbered three CD4 naive, three CD4 memory, two CD8 naive and one CD8 memory.

Method: immunoSEQ multiplex PCR; TCRdb's copy keeps in-frame clones and lacks some. Among roughly 2,000,000 clones listed, about 93% were seen once. This clone has just one count. Its matching antigen is unknown. The CDR3 runs to 16 residues. The V and J ends lost 4 bases and 5 bases, in that order; junction bases with no gene match: 9. Germline V lookup: CDR1 MNHEY, CDR2 SMNVEV (reference sequence). General study results and limits: Represented genetic and exposure-history diversity was restricted by having few donors. Roughly 5% of naive CD4 clonotypes were common to four donors. Generally, estimated richness proved larger in naive subsets than it did in memory subsets.

In the naive CD8 group, cells lacked CD45RO and were positively selected for CCR7, so terminally differentiated effector memory CD45RA+ cells were left out. This sequence was found in a man younger than 35 in good health. Some clones in this sample may be carry-over from other donors' samples. The chain combines TRBV27 with TRBJ2-3, with 10 bases fitting TRBD2. The material sequenced was naive CD8+ T cells from PBMCs. CDR3 sequence (DNA): TGTGCCAGCAGTTCCGGACTAGCGGCTATGAGAGATACGCAGTATTTT. Translating gives CASSSGLAAMRDTQYF.